This paragraph covers one T cell receptor beta chain sequence. In the original analysis: Estimation of nucleated cell counts relied on the amplification of reference gene primers. Libraries were prepared by immunoSEQ multiplex PCR; TCRdb keeps only in-frame clonotypes and omits some of them. The V and J calls and clone size come from that table; D and trimming were worked out from the DNA. The repertoire holds around 92,000 clones, with roughly 88% as singletons. This specimen comes from a study of blood T cell repertoires in COVID-19. The overall study: T cells, B-cell-depleted T cells, or PBMCs supplied cDNA or gDNA.

The germline gives CDR1 MGHRA, CDR2 YSYEKL. The CDR3 is 16 amino acids. V was clipped by 0 bases and J by 6 bases, with 15 bases between them. The TCR originated in a human donor in a cohort sampled during active COVID-19. The rearrangement links TRBV4-1 to TRBJ1-5; D uncertain. Sequencing was performed on peripheral blood. CDR3 residues: CASSQEGGGNLQPQHF. DNA of the CDR3: TGCGCCAGCAGCCAAGAGGGTGGAGGAAATCTTCAGCCCCAGCATTTT.